This TCR beta chain was documented in a study of T cell repertoires in cytomegalovirus infection. TCRdb re-derived calls from the reads in MiXCR, one entry per CDR3 protein. The sample contains around 330,000 distinct CDR3 sequences, about 17% of which appear only once. Germline V gene sequence: CDR1 SGHTA, CDR2 FQGNSA. This CDR3 has 14 residues. Trimming shortened V by 1 base and J by 1 base, and 7 bases separated the two germline ends. This clonotype showed up many times. V gene TRBV7-2 combines with J gene TRBJ1-1; D ambiguous. The source of this sequence is a human donor in good health (CMV status not recorded). Some clones in this sample may be carry-over from other donors' samples. The sample comprised PBMCs. CDR3: CASSLGPENTEAFF. The CDR3 DNA sequence: TGTGCCAGCAGCTTAGGACCCGAGAACACTGAAGCTTTCTTT.